The TCR beta chain described here comes from a study of cytomegalovirus exposure and HLA in healthy donors. This PCR relied on a set of 60 Vbeta primers and 13 Jbeta primers. Assay used: immunoSEQ multiplex PCR; TCRdb lists only in-frame clones, some missing. The sample has around 110,000 clones, about 84% seen once; the top ten hold around 2.1%. The CDR3 is 14 amino acids. V lost 3 bases and J lost 14; bases outside the gene matches: 6. The germline CDR1 and CDR2 sequences are MNHEY and SVGAGI. The chain links TRBV6-5 to TRBJ1-6, with 11 bases lining up with TRBD1. Sequenced sample: PBMCs. The receptor comes from a man aged 30-40 years in good health and CMV-seronegative. The CDR3 nucleotides are TGTGCCAGCAGTTATGGACAGGGGGCCCGCACCCTCCACTTT. Its protein is CASSYGQGARTLHF.